The clone carrying this T cell receptor beta chain was picked up many times. Time point here: patch test 2, 6 weeks after DPC sensitization. Treatment noted: therapeutic diphenylcyclopropenone sensitization with weekly scalp DPC. The data are from a study of human T cells and chemical hapten exposure. At the level of the study: DPC at 0.01% went onto the upper back in patch tests, read at 6 days. A patient group, mainly female, showed alopecia areata, totalis or universalis.

The CDR3 has 15 residues. The V end was cut by 0 bases, the J end by 3 bases, with 9 bases between. Germline V gene data show CDR1 as LNHNV and CDR2 as YYDKDF (reference sequence). Attachment of unique molecular identifiers to individual cDNA molecules was performed in the library. Study processing details: TCR counts had a median of 95,638 per sample and spanned roughly 23,224 to 690,600. TCRdb fed the RACE reads into MiXCR, producing one record per CDR3 protein. The V and J calls, along with clone size, are taken from TCRdb and not from the paper's own processing. Of 330,000 or so distinct CDR3 sequences in the sample, about 6% were seen once.

The rearrangement uses TRBV15 and TRBJ1-5, with a possible D match to TRBD1 (5 bases). This specimen consisted of whole blood, obtained in connection with sensitization to the hapten diphenylcyclopropenone (DPC). The TCR originated in a woman in her late teens or twenties with alopecia areata. Some clones in this sample may be carry-over from other donors' samples. CDR3 residues: CATSRDGALNQPQHF. The CDR3 nucleotides are TGTGCCACCAGCAGAGATGGGGCTCTCAATCAGCCCCAGCATTTT. Full variable domain (rest looked up from reference TRBV15 and TRBJ1-5): DAMVIQNPRYQVTQFGKPVTLSCSQTLNHNVMYWYQQKSSQAPKLLFHYYDKDFNNEADTPDNFQSRRPNTSFCFLDIRSPGLGDTAMYLCATSRDGALNQPQHFGDGTRLSIL.